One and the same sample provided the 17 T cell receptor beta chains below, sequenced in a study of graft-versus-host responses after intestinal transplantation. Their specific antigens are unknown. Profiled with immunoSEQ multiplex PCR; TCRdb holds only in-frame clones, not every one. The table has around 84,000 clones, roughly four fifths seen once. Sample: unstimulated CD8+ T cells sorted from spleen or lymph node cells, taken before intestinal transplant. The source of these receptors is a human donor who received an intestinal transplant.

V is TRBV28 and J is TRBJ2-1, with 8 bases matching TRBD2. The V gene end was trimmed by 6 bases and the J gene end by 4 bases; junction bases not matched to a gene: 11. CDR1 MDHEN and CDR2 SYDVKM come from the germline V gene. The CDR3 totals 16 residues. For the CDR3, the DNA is TGTGCCAGCAGCGAGAATAGCGGGACCCCGTACAATGAGCAGTTCTTC. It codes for CASSENSGTPYNEQFF.

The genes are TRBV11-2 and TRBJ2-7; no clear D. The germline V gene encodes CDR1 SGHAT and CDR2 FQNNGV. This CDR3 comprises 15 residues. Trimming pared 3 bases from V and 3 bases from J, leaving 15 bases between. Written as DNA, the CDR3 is TGTGCCAGCAGCTTGCCCACATCACCCATCTACGAGCAGTACTTC. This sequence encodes CASSLPTSPIYEQYF.

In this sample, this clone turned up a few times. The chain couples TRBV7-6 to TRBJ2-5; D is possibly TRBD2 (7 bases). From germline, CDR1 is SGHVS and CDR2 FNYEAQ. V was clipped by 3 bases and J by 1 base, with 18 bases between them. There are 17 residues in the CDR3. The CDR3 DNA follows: TGTGCCAGCAGCTTCATAGGGGGGGACAATCTCCAAGAGACCCAGTACTTC. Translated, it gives CASSFIGGDNLQETQYF. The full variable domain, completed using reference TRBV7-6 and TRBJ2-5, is GAGVSQSPRYKVTKRGQDVALRCDPISGHVSLYWYRQALGQGPEFLTYFNYEAQQDKSGLPNDRFSAERPEGSISTLTIQRTEQRDSAMYRCASSFIGGDNLQETQYFGPGTRLLVL.

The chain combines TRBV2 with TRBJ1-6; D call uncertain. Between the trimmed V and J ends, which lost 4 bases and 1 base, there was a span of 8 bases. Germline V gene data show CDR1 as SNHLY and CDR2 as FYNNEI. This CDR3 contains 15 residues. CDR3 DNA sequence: TGTGCCAGCAGTGTAGCCAGGTCCTATAATTCACCCCTCCACTTT. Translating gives CASSVARSYNSPLHF.

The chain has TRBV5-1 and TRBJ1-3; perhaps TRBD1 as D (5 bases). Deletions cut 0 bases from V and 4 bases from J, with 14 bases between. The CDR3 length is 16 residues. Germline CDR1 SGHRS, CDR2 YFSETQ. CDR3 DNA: TGCGCCAGCAGCTTGGCTCCCGGGACTTGGGGAAACACCATATATTTT. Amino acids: CASSLAPGTWGNTIYF.

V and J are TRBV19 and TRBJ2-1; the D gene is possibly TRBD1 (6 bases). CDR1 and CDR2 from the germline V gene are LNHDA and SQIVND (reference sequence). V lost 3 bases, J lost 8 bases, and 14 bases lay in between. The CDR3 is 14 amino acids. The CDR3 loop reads CASSIGRGLDEQFF. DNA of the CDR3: TGTGCCAGTAGTATTGGCAGGGGCCTCGATGAGCAGTTCTTC.

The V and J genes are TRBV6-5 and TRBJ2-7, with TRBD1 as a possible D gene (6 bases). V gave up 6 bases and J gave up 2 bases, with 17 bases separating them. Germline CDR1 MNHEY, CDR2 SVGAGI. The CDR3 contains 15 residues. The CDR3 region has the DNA TGTGCCAGCAGGAAGAATGGACAGAGACCCTACGAGCAGTACTTC. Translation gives CASRKNGQRPYEQYF.

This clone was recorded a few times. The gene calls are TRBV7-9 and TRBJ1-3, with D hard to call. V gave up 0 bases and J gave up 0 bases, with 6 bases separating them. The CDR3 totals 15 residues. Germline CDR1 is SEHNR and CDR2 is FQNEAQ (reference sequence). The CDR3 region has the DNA TGTGCCAGCAGCTTAGCGGAAGTCTCTGGAAACACCATATATTTT. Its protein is CASSLAEVSGNTIYF.

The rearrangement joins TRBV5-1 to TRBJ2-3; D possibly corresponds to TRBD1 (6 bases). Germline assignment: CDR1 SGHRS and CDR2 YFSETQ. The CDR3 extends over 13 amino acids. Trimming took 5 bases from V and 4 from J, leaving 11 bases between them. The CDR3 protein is CASRPGTPDTQYF. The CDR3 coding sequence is TGCGCCAGCAGACCGGGGACACCAGATACGCAGTATTTT. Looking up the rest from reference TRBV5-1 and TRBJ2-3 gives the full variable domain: KAGVTQTPRYLIKTRGQQVTLSCSPISGHRSVSWYQQTPGQGLQFLFEYFSETQRNKGNFPGRFSGRQFSNSRSEMNVSTLELGDSALYLCASRPGTPDTQYFGPGTRLTVL.

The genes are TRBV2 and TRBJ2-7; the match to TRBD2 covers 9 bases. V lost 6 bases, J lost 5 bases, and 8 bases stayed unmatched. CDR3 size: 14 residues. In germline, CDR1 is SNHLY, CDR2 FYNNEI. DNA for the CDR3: TGTGCCAGCAGGGTTAGCGGGGGTTCAGACGAGCAGTACTTC. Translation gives CASRVSGGSDEQYF.

The CDR3 bases are TGTGCCAGCTCACCACGGTATCAGGGACCTAACACCGGGGAGCTGTTTTTT. Amino acid sequence: CASSPRYQGPNTGELFF. J is TRBJ2-2 and V is TRBV18; the D call may be TRBD1 or TRBD2 (5 bases each). Trimming shortened V by 1 base and J by 2 bases, and 14 bases separated the two germline ends. Germline V gives CDR1 KGHSH, CDR2 LQKENI. CDR3 size: 17 residues. The entire variable domain, with the rest obtained from reference TRBV18 and TRBJ2-2, is as follows: NAGVMQNPRHLVRRRGQEARLRCSPMKGHSHVYWYRQLPEEGLKFMVYLQKENIIDESGMPKERFSAEFPKEGPSILRIQQVVRGDSAAYFCASSPRYQGPNTGELFFGEGSRLTVL.

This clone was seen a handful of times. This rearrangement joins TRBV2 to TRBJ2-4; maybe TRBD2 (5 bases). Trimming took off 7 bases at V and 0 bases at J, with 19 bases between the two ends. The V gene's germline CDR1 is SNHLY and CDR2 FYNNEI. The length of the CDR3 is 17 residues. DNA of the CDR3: TGTGCCAGCACCCAACGATTGGGAGATATAGCCAAAAACATTCAGTACTTC. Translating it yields CASTQRLGDIAKNIQYF.

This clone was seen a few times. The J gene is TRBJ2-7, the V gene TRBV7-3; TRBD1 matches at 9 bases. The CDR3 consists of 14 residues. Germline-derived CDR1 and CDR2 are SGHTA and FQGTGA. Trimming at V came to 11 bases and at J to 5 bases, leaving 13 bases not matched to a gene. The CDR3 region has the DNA TGTGCCCCCCCCGGCCGGGACAGGGAGAACGAGCAGTACTTC. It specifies CAPPGRDRENEQYF.

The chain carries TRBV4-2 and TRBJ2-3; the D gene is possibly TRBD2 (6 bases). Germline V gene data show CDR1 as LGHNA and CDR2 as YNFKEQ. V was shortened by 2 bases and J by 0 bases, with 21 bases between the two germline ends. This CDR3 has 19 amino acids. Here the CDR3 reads CASSQSRRLEGLSTDTQYF. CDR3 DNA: TGTGCCAGCAGCCAATCACGGAGATTGGAGGGCCTTAGCACAGATACGCAGTATTTT.

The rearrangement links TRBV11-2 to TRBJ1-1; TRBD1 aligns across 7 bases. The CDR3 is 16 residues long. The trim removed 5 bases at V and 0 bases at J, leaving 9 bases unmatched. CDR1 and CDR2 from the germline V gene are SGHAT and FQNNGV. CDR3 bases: TGTGCCAGCAGCCGACCAGGGGGAGGCATGAACACTGAAGCTTTCTTT. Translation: CASSRPGGGMNTEAFF.

The DNA of the CDR3 is TGCGCCAGCAGCTTGGGACTAGCGGGTTTGGAGACCCAGTACTTC. Translating gives CASSLGLAGLETQYF. The chain links TRBV5-1 to TRBJ2-5; 10 bases align to TRBD2. Trimming took 0 bases from V and 5 from J; bases not matched to a gene: 4. This CDR3 is built from 15 residues. Germline CDR1 reads SGHRS; CDR2 reads YFSETQ. The variable domain in full, with the rest retrieved from reference TRBV5-1 and TRBJ2-5, is KAGVTQTPRYLIKTRGQQVTLSCSPISGHRSVSWYQQTPGQGLQFLFEYFSETQRNKGNFPGRFSGRQFSNSRSEMNVSTLELGDSALYLCASSLGLAGLETQYFGPGTRLLVL.

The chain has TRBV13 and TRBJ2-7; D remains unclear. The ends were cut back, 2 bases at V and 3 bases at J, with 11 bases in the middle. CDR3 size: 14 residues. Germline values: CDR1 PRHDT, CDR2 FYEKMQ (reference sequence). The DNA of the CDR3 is TGTGCCAGCAGCTTAAAGGGATTAATCTACGAGCAGTACTTC. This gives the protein CASSLKGLIYEQYF.